The next 16 T cell receptor beta chains were all read from a single sample in a study of T-cell reconstitution after alpha-beta-depleted transplantation in children. Unique molecular identifiers featured in how the TCRbeta library was prepared. Each CDR3 protein gets one entry after TCRdb re-called the PCR reads with MiXCR. The sample includes hundreds of thousands of distinct CDR3 sequences, approximately 13% of them seen just once. Sequenced material: PBMCs, mostly from graft donor cells, taken 360 days after TCRalphabeta/CD19-depleted stem cell transplant. These receptors were taken from a male patient between 10 and 17 years old who had a stem cell transplant for acute myeloid leukemia, so the T cells may come from the graft donor.

The V and J genes are TRBV28 and TRBJ2-7; D is ambiguous. The germline CDR1 and CDR2 sequences are MDHEN and SYDVKM. Trimming stripped 6 bases from V and 4 bases from J, with 13 bases between. The CDR3 runs 13 residues. CDR3 in amino acids: CASRSLRSYEQYF. The CDR3 region has the DNA TGTGCCAGCAGGAGCCTCAGATCTTACGAGCAGTACTTC.

This rearrangement joins TRBV29-1 to TRBJ2-1; perhaps TRBD2 as D (6 bases). V was pared by 5 bases and J by 0 bases, with 20 bases between. This CDR3 has 17 amino acids. CDR1 is SQVTM, CDR2 ANQGSEA, per germline. DNA of the CDR3: TGCAGCGTTCCAGGGACGGGAGTAGTGGGCTCCTACAATGAGCAGTTCTTC. Translation gives CSVPGTGVVGSYNEQFF.

The sample holds many counts of this clonotype. The V gene is TRBV7-2, the J gene TRBJ2-5, with D perhaps matching TRBD1 (5 bases). V was pared by 1 base and J by 3 bases, with 15 bases between. This CDR3 comprises 16 residues. Germline lookup yields CDR1 SGHTA and CDR2 FQGNSA. CDR3 protein: CASSLVRMTVEETQYF. CDR3 DNA sequence: TGTGCCAGCAGCTTAGTCCGTATGACAGTCGAAGAGACCCAGTACTTC.

This clonotype was picked up a small number of times. This chain joins TRBV20-1 and TRBJ1-1; a weak D match, TRBD1 (6 bases). This CDR3 is built from 14 residues. Germline lookup yields CDR1 DFQATT and CDR2 SNEGSKA (reference sequence). The V end lost 7 bases, the J end lost 1 base, and 16 bases lay between the germline ends. In DNA, the CDR3 is TGCAGTGAAGTCCAGGGGATAGGGAACACTGAAGCTTTCTTT. This encodes CSEVQGIGNTEAFF.

The V gene is TRBV28, the J gene TRBJ2-7; 11 positions match TRBD2. With V trimmed by 2 bases and J by 4 bases, 7 bases remained unmatched. Per the germline V gene, CDR1 is MDHEN and CDR2 is SYDVKM. The CDR3 runs to 16 residues. The CDR3 nucleotides are TGTGCCAGCAGTTTAATAGCGGGAGGGCTGGTGTACGAGCAGTACTTC. The encoded protein is CASSLIAGGLVYEQYF.

This rearrangement joins TRBV9 to TRBJ2-7; 11 bases map to TRBD2. The CDR3 is 16 amino acids. Trimming took 7 bases from V and 5 from J; bases not matched to a gene: 14. From germline, CDR1 is SGDLS and CDR2 YYNGEE. In DNA, the CDR3 is TGTGCCAGCCATAGAGAGACTAGCGGGATCTTGGACGAGCAGTACTTC. Amino acids: CASHRETSGILDEQYF.

CDR3 in DNA: TGTGCCAGCAGTTCCCGACAGATAAGCTCCTACAATGAGCAGTTCTTC. Its translation: CASSSRQISSYNEQFF. The chain combines TRBV27 with TRBJ2-1; a possible D gene is TRBD1 (5 bases). Germline V gene data show CDR1 as MNHEY and CDR2 as SMNVEV (reference sequence). The CDR3 is made up of 16 amino acids. The ends were cut back, 4 bases at V and 0 bases at J, with 13 bases in the middle.

To note about this clonotype: Compared with germline, one end of the junction differs, possibly owing to a read error. The rearrangement uses TRBV12-3 or TRBV12-4 and TRBJ2-5, with 10 bases that match TRBD1. The CDR3 is 14 amino acids. The CDR3 coding sequence is TGTGCCAGCAGACCCCCGGGACAGGGGCCGCCGATGGTTTTC. Protein sequence: CASRPPGQGPPMVF.

This clonotype appeared a few times. This sequence joins TRBV7-2 and TRBJ2-7; D remains ambiguous. Trimming took off 4 bases at V and 3 bases at J, with 10 bases between the two ends. Germline V CDR1 and CDR2: SGHTA, FQGNSA. This CDR3 contains 13 residues. The CDR3 reads CASSSSGFYEQYF. The CDR3 DNA reads TGTGCCAGCAGCTCATCAGGATTCTACGAGCAGTACTTC.

V usage is TRBV6-1 and J usage is TRBJ2-1; 14 bases line up with TRBD2. Per germline, CDR1 MNHNS and CDR2 SASEGT. This CDR3 region has 17 residues. V shed 6 bases, J shed 1 base, and the junction held 5 bases outside the gene matches. CDR3 DNA: TGTGCCAGCAGGATCGGACTAGCGGGAGGATCCTACAATGAGCAGTTCTTC. Its translation is CASRIGLAGGSYNEQFF.

The sample holds many counts of this clonotype. The rearrangement joins TRBV20-1 to TRBJ2-3, with 14 bases matching TRBD2. This CDR3 has 14 residues. From germline, CDR1 is DFQATT and CDR2 SNEGSKA (reference sequence). Trimming removed 5 bases from V and 4 bases from J; junction bases left unmatched: 2. Here the CDR3 reads CSAWTSGRPDTQYF. The CDR3 region has the DNA TGCAGTGCTTGGACTAGCGGGAGGCCAGATACGCAGTATTTT.

This clonotype was recorded many times. The gene calls are TRBV28 and TRBJ2-7; D gene uncertain. Germline lookup yields CDR1 MDHEN and CDR2 SYDVKM. Trimming stripped 1 base from V and 1 base from J, with 8 bases between. CDR3 length: 14 amino acids. DNA of the CDR3: TGTGCCAGCAGTTTATTCTCCACTTCCTACGAGCAGTACTTC. As protein: CASSLFSTSYEQYF.

The genes are TRBV14 and TRBJ2-1; 7 nucleotides agree with TRBD1. CDR3 size: 15 residues. Trimming cost V 0 bases and J 4 bases; bases outside gene matches: 3. Germline loops: CDR1 SGHDN, CDR2 FVKESK. The CDR3 loop is CASSQDWDSYNEQFF. CDR3 bases: TGTGCCAGCAGCCAAGATTGGGACAGTTACAATGAGCAGTTCTTC.

This clonotype was detected a few times. The rearrangement uses TRBV20-1 and TRBJ2-7; D is uncertain. In germline, CDR1 is DFQATT, CDR2 SNEGSKA (reference sequence). This CDR3 has 11 amino acids. V was trimmed by 5 bases and J by 7 bases, leaving 12 bases between them. Written as DNA, the CDR3 is TGCAGTGCTGTGCAGGTTGGGGAGCAGTACTTC. Protein: CSAVQVGEQYF.

This clonotype has ten or more counts. This chain joins TRBV12-3 or TRBV12-4 and TRBJ2-1; maybe TRBD2 (7 bases). CDR3 size: 12 residues. V was cut by 8 bases and J by 10 bases, with 15 bases left in between. This CDR3 reads CASSPGGHEQFF. Here the CDR3 DNA reads TGTGCCAGCTCCCCCGGGGGGCACGAGCAGTTCTTC.

This clonotype was counted a few times. The V call is TRBV6-4, the J call TRBJ2-1; unclear D gene. The CDR3 consists of 16 residues. The V gene lost 6 bases and the J gene lost 2 bases, with 17 bases spanning the gap. Looked up from germline, CDR1 is MRHNA and CDR2 is SNTAGT. The CDR3 reads CASSPFVGPTYNEQFF. As DNA, the CDR3 is TGTGCCAGCAGCCCTTTTGTAGGTCCCACCTACAATGAGCAGTTCTTC.